One sample yielded the 26 T cell receptor beta chains listed below, sequenced in a study of early T cells in non-severe SARS-CoV-2 infection. TCRdb reprocessed the 5' RACE reads via MiXCR and lists one record per CDR3 protein. This sample carries about 76,000 distinct CDR3 sequences, approximately 11% of them seen once, and the ten largest clones take about 4.8%. The source material was whole blood. These receptors came from an adult who was a healthcare worker with PCR-confirmed SARS-CoV-2 infection or an uninfected control (not recorded which).

This clonotype came up once. V is TRBV7-2 and J is TRBJ1-1; 7 nucleotides align to TRBD1. CDR1 SGHTA and CDR2 FQGNSA come from the germline V gene. Losses at the gene ends were 2 bases for V and 11 bases for J; bases not matched to a gene: 11. This CDR3 has 14 residues. In DNA form, the CDR3 reads TGTGCCAGCAGCTTACGGAGGACAGGAGGGGAGGCTTTCTTT. It translates to CASSLRRTGGEAFF.

This clonotype turned up a few times. The rearrangement uses TRBV7-8 and TRBJ2-5, with D perhaps matching TRBD1 (6 bases). The germline V and J ends were trimmed by 5 bases and 5 bases, with 21 bases remaining between them. The CDR3 sequence is 16 residues long. The V gene's germline CDR1 is SGHVS and CDR2 FQNEAQ. The CDR3 loop reads CASSTTLGRGAETQYF. The DNA for the CDR3 is TGTGCCAGCAGCACTACCCTGGGCAGGGGCGCCGAGACCCAGTACTTC.

This clonotype was seen ten or more times. This chain uses TRBV12-3 or TRBV12-4 with TRBJ2-6; a weak D match, TRBD2 (6 bases). Between the trimmed V and J ends, which lost 3 bases and 3 bases, there was a span of 12 bases. The CDR3 has 16 residues. CDR3 bases: TGTGCCAGCAGTTTTCTGGGCGGGATTGGGGCCAACGTCCTGACTTTC. The encoded protein is CASSFLGGIGANVLTF.

This clonotype has a handful of counts. This sequence joins TRBV12-3 or TRBV12-4 and TRBJ1-1, with D uncertain. Trimming left V 7 bases short and J 0 bases short, with 18 bases between. The CDR3 extends over 16 amino acids. The CDR3: CASTRSGRGMNTEAFF. In nucleotides, the CDR3 is TGTGCCAGCACCAGATCGGGGAGAGGGATGAACACTGAAGCTTTCTTT.

This clonotype was picked up many times. This chain uses TRBV18 with TRBJ2-3; no clear D. V lost 6 bases, J lost 5 bases, and 18 bases lay in between. There are 15 residues in the CDR3. Germline-derived CDR1 and CDR2 are KGHSH and LQKENI. The CDR3 DNA sequence: TGTGCCAGCTCCCCCCCGGGCTGGGAAAGAGATACGCAGTATTTT. The encoded protein is CASSPPGWERDTQYF.

This chain links TRBV4-3 with TRBJ1-1; D is perhaps TRBD1 (6 bases). V was cut by 2 bases and J by 13 bases, with 29 bases left in between. This CDR3 region has 17 residues. Germline loops: CDR1 LGHNA, CDR2 YSLEER. CDR3 coding DNA: TGCGCCAGCAGCCAATGGGCCCGGGACATTGATGTGTTGAAGCTTTTCTTT. Its translation: CASSQWARDIDVLKLFF.

This clonotype was recorded at least ten times. The chain joins TRBV29-1 to TRBJ1-5; D is perhaps TRBD1 (5 bases). The ends were cut back, 0 bases at V and 4 bases at J, with 16 bases in the middle. CDR1 is SQVTM and CDR2 is ANQGSEA in the germline V gene. CDR3 length equals 16 residues. CDR3 residues: CSVEELSGRQNQPQHF. The CDR3 coding sequence is TGCAGCGTTGAAGAGCTATCGGGACGGCAAAATCAGCCCCAGCATTTT.

The CDR3 reads CAGGTTLREQYF. Here the CDR3 DNA reads TGTGCCGGCGGGACTACTCTGAGGGAGCAGTACTTC. This chain uses TRBV6-1 with TRBJ2-7; 7 bases fit TRBD2. The CDR3 runs 12 residues. Per germline, CDR1 MNHNS and CDR2 SASEGT. With 11 bases clipped from V and 7 bases from J, the junction kept 11 bases outside the gene matches.

This clonotype was observed a few times. The V call is TRBV12-3 or TRBV12-4, the J call TRBJ2-1; a weak D match, TRBD1 (7 bases). V was shortened by 6 bases and J by 0 bases, with 15 bases between the two germline ends. CDR3 length: 16 amino acids. CDR3 loop: CASSREPGGSYNEQFF. For the CDR3, the DNA is TGTGCCAGCAGCCGGGAGCCAGGGGGCTCCTACAATGAGCAGTTCTTC.

This clonotype was picked up a small number of times. V is TRBV5-6 and J is TRBJ1-1; unclear D gene. The CDR3 contains 14 residues. Germline-derived CDR1 and CDR2 are SGHDT and YYEEEE. The germline V and J ends were trimmed by 4 bases and 3 bases, with 13 bases remaining between them. CDR3 nucleotides: TGTGCCAGCAGCGGGGATTCGGATGACACTGAAGCTTTCTTT. Residues: CASSGDSDDTEAFF.

CDR3 protein: CASRPGMGWGSMGSEQYF. CDR3 sequence (DNA): TGTGCAAGTCGCCCCGGCATGGGTTGGGGCAGCATGGGGTCCGAGCAGTACTTC. The rearrangement joins TRBV12-2 to TRBJ2-7; TRBD1 is the table's D call and was not checked against the DNA. TRBV12-2 is shown as a pseudogene. This CDR3 has 18 residues.

This clonotype was seen a handful of times. The J gene is TRBJ2-3, the V gene TRBV18; a possible D gene is TRBD1 (6 bases). Germline CDR1 KGHSH, CDR2 LQKENI. V was shortened by 3 bases and J by 2 bases, with 12 bases between the two germline ends. There are 15 residues in the CDR3. The CDR3 sequence: CASSPRSGDTDTQYF. The CDR3 DNA is TGTGCCAGCTCACCGCGTTCAGGGGACACAGATACGCAGTATTTT.

V usage is TRBV5-6 and J usage is TRBJ2-7, with D unclear. The V end lost 0 bases, the J end lost 3 bases, and 7 bases lay between the germline ends. This CDR3 has 13 amino acids. Germline assignment: CDR1 SGHDT and CDR2 YYEEEE. In DNA form, the CDR3 reads TGTGCCAGCAGCTTGGGCCCAGACTACGAGCAGTACTTC. Protein: CASSLGPDYEQYF.

This clonotype was detected ten times or more. The chain uses TRBV20-1 and TRBJ1-1; D may be TRBD1 (5 bases). V lost 0 bases and J 0 bases, leaving 8 bases between the germline ends. This CDR3 has 14 amino acids. CDR1 is DFQATT and CDR2 is SNEGSKA in the germline V gene (reference sequence). CDR3 nucleotides: TGCAGTGCTAGAGATCTCAGGGTGAACACTGAAGCTTTCTTT. It is translated as CSARDLRVNTEAFF.

In its sample, this clonotype was seen many times. V gene TRBV7-3 combines with J gene TRBJ1-6; D is ambiguous. The germline CDR1 and CDR2 sequences are SGHTA and FQGTGA. V was shortened by 4 bases and J by 7 bases, with 8 bases between the two germline ends. This CDR3 contains 13 residues. The CDR3 DNA is TGTGCCAGCAGCTCCACTCGGAATTCACCCCTCCACTTT. This sequence encodes CASSSTRNSPLHF.

J is TRBJ1-1 and V is TRBV7-9; 7 nucleotides agree with TRBD1. The germline V gene encodes CDR1 SEHNR and CDR2 FQNEAQ (reference sequence). There are 13 residues in the CDR3. The V gene end was trimmed by 4 bases and the J gene end by 6 bases; junction bases not matched to a gene: 5. Here the CDR3 reads CASSSTGDAEAFF. In DNA, the CDR3 is TGTGCCAGCAGCTCCACAGGGGACGCTGAAGCTTTCTTT.

A word on this clonotype: The conserved phenylalanine or tryptophan normally closing the CDR3 is absent here, so this likely arose from a read error. The chain links TRBV12-3 or TRBV12-4 to TRBJ1-2; D remains ambiguous. This CDR3 contains 11 residues. Trimming shortened V by 5 bases and J by 3 bases, and 4 bases separated the two germline ends. The chain's CDR3 is CASSQDYGYTL. The CDR3 DNA sequence: TGTGCCAGCAGTCAAGACTATGGCTACACCCTC.

Remarks on this clonotype: Given a much more abundant clone one base away, this may be a read error. V and J are TRBV2 and TRBJ1-5, with D possibly being TRBD1 (6 bases). The V gene's germline CDR1 is SNHLY and CDR2 FYNNEI. CDR3 length: 14 amino acids. The CDR3 is CVSRDIIANQPQHF. As DNA, the CDR3 is TGTGTCAGTCGGGACATCATAGCTAATCAGCCCCAGCATTTT.

This clonotype was detected many times. The gene calls are TRBV20-1 and TRBJ2-3; no clear D. The CDR3 sequence is 11 residues long. Germline values: CDR1 DFQATT, CDR2 SNEGSKA (reference sequence). CDR3 nucleotide sequence: TGCAGCGTAAGAGTCACAGATACGCAGTATTTT. It codes for CSVRVTDTQYF.

The chain joins TRBV12-3 or TRBV12-4 to TRBJ2-3, with a tentative D call TRBD2 (5 bases). The CDR3 is made up of 13 amino acids. Trimming cost V 1 base and J 8 bases, with 10 bases left between them. The CDR3 nucleotides are TGTGCCAGCAGTTTAGGAGCGAGCGGTACGCAGTATTTT. It is translated as CASSLGASGTQYF.

The chain uses TRBV24-1 and TRBJ2-2; 9 bases map to TRBD1. V gave up 4 bases and J gave up 7 bases; unmatched junction bases: 6. This CDR3 comprises 15 residues. The germline V gene has CDR1 KGHDR and CDR2 SFDVKD. The CDR3: CATSDPTGGNGELFF. The CDR3 DNA reads TGTGCCACCAGTGACCCGACAGGGGGAAACGGGGAGCTGTTTTTT.

This clonotype was counted at least ten times. The V call is TRBV27, the J call TRBJ1-4, with a possible D match to TRBD1 (6 bases). V lost 5 bases, J lost 3 bases, and 13 bases lay in between. Germline CDR1 MNHEY, CDR2 SMNVEV (reference sequence). This CDR3 has 15 amino acids. The CDR3 sequence is CASSSRGFPNEKLFF. For the CDR3, the DNA is TGTGCCAGCAGTAGCAGGGGTTTTCCTAATGAAAAACTGTTTTTT.

The chain uses TRBV10-3 and TRBJ2-3, with a weak D call TRBD1 (5 bases). The CDR3 has 13 amino acids. V dropped 3 bases and J dropped 4 bases, with 8 bases sitting between them. Germline V gives CDR1 ENHRY, CDR2 SYGVKD. The CDR3 protein is CAISERGPDTQYF. DNA of the CDR3: TGTGCCATCAGTGAAAGGGGCCCAGATACGCAGTATTTT.

This clonotype was detected ten times or more. This chain connects TRBV4-1 to TRBJ1-5; D is ambiguous. The CDR3 runs 15 residues. The germline CDR1 and CDR2 sequences are MGHRA and YSYEKL. V was trimmed by 0 bases and J by 1 base, leaving 7 bases between them. The CDR3 DNA follows: TGCGCCAGCAGCCAAGATGGAGGGAGCAATCAGCCCCAGCATTTT. It codes for CASSQDGGSNQPQHF.

This chain connects TRBV6-1 to TRBJ1-4, with 7 bases aligning to TRBD1. Germline V gene lookup returns CDR1 MNHNS and CDR2 SASEGT. The CDR3 runs to 16 residues. V gave up 6 bases and J gave up 3 bases; unmatched junction bases: 10. The CDR3 DNA follows: TGTGCCAGCAGCCCGATAGGGACAGCCGCTAATGAAAAACTGTTTTTT. Translating gives CASSPIGTAANEKLFF.

This clonotype was observed many times. J is TRBJ1-1 and V is TRBV3-1; D not certain. Trimming left V 1 base short and J 11 bases short, with 11 bases between. The CDR3 contains 12 residues. Looked up from germline, CDR1 is LGHDT and CDR2 is YNNKEL (reference sequence). CDR3 nucleotides: TGTGCCAGCAGCCAAGGTATAGGTGTGGCTTTCTTT. As protein: CASSQGIGVAFF.